This T cell receptor beta chain is from a study of cytomegalovirus exposure and HLA in healthy donors. Study-wide results and limits: Many donors carried some public TCRs, although rarity characterized most TCR sequences.

On this clone: Its target is not known.

Method: immunoSEQ multiplex PCR; TCRdb's copy keeps in-frame clones and lacks some. The sample contains approximately 120,000 clones, around nine tenths of which appear only once. Sequencing was performed on PBMCs. The clonotype comes from a woman between 18 and 30 years old in good health and CMV-seronegative.

CDR3 in DNA: TGTGCCAGCTCACTTGGACAGGCAAGGGCCTACAATGAGCAGTTCTTC. It codes for CASSLGQARAYNEQFF. V usage is TRBV18 and J usage is TRBJ2-1; TRBD1 aligns across 7 bases. There are 16 residues in the CDR3. V lost 4 bases to trimming and J lost 2 bases; unmatched junction nucleotides: 8. From germline, CDR1 is KGHSH and CDR2 LQKENI.